A selection of T cell receptor beta chains follows, all from one sample in a study of blood T cell repertoires in COVID-19. The protocol was immunoSEQ multiplex PCR, while the TCRdb copy is restricted to in-frame clones and leaves out a portion. This table holds 410,000 or so clones, 89% found once. The specimen sequenced was peripheral blood. Receptors were obtained from a woman aged 40 to 49 with COVID-19, enrolled during active disease. Each CDR3 is given with its conserved first and last residue. The order of the fields is V gene, J gene, clone size, D gene, CDR3 DNA, CDR3 protein. D genes are given only for firm matches. Size is stated for part of the rows, as once, few or many counts, or as a class when the clone is expanded.

V: TRBV2; J: TRBJ1-2; size: -; D: TRBD1; DNA: TGTGCCAGCAGCACAGGGGCCAACTATGGCTACACCTTC; CDR3: CASSTGANYGYTF
V: TRBV5-1; J: TRBJ2-2; size: -; D: TRBD2; DNA: TGCGCCAGCAGCTTGGTAGCGGGTGAAACCGGGGAGCTGTTTTTT; CDR3: CASSLVAGETGELFF
V: TRBV7-9; J: TRBJ2-7; size: -; D: TRBD1; DNA: TGTGCCAGCAGCTTAACGACAGGGGGTTACGAGCAGTACTTC; CDR3: CASSLTTGGYEQYF
V: TRBV28; J: TRBJ1-2; size: -; D: -; DNA: TGTGCCAGCAGTTTAGGGGGAGGGGGTTTAGCTAACTATGGCTACACCTTC; CDR3: CASSLGGGGLANYGYTF
V: TRBV30; J: TRBJ1-1; size: -; D: -; DNA: TGTGCCTGGAGTGTAACAGGCTTGAACACTGAAGCTTTCTTT; CDR3: CAWSVTGLNTEAFF
V: TRBV2; J: TRBJ1-6; size: few; D: -; DNA: TGTGCCAGCAGTGAAGCGCGATATAATTCACCCCTCCACTTT; CDR3: CASSEARYNSPLHF
V: TRBV9; J: TRBJ1-1; size: -; D: -; DNA: TGTGCCAGCAGCCCCCTTGGGCTGGACACTGAAGCTTTCTTT; CDR3: CASSPLGLDTEAFF
V: TRBV28; J: TRBJ2-6; size: -; D: TRBD1; DNA: TGTGCCAGCAGTGCATACCGGGACAGGTTCTTCTCTGGGGCCAACGTCCTGACTTTC; CDR3: CASSAYRDRFFSGANVLTF
V: TRBV30; J: TRBJ1-5; size: -; D: TRBD1; DNA: TGTGCCTGGAGTCGGGACAGGGGAAACCAGCCCCAGCATTTT; CDR3: CAWSRDRGNQPQHF
V: TRBV30; J: TRBJ1-3; size: -; D: TRBD1; DNA: TGTGCCTGGACCTTAGGGGGGACAGGCTCTGGAAACACCATATATTTT; CDR3: CAWTLGGTGSGNTIYF
V: TRBV19; J: TRBJ2-7; size: once; D: TRBD1; DNA: TGTGCCAGTAGGGGGACAGGGACGAACGAGCAGTACTTC; CDR3: CASRGTGTNEQYF
V: TRBV5-1; J: TRBJ1-3; size: -; D: TRBD1; DNA: TGCGCCAGCAGCTTGGATTCAGGGGGAAACCCTGGAAACACCATATATTTT; CDR3: CASSLDSGGNPGNTIYF
V: TRBV12-3/TRBV12-4; J: TRBJ2-5; size: -; D: -; DNA: TGTGCCAGCAGCCGACGGGACCAAGAGACCCAGTACTTC; CDR3: CASSRRDQETQYF
V: TRBV4-3; J: TRBJ2-2; size: -; D: -; DNA: TGCGCCAGCAGCCTAAAGGGGGTGCGAGGCACCGGGGAGCTGTTTTTT; CDR3: CASSLKGVRGTGELFF
V: TRBV7-8; J: TRBJ2-2; size: -; D: TRBD2; DNA: TGTGCCAGCACCTCGGTCCGGGGGGGCACCGGGGAGCTGTTTTTT; CDR3: CASTSVRGGTGELFF
V: TRBV5-4; J: TRBJ1-1; size: -; D: -; DNA: TGTGCCAGCACTCTTTGGGGTGCGGGGTTGGGAATGAACACTGAAGCTTTCTTT; CDR3: CASTLWGAGLGMNTEAFF
V: TRBV27; J: TRBJ2-1; size: few; D: TRBD2; DNA: TGTGCCAGCGCACTAGCGGGAGGGAATGAGCAGTTCTTC; CDR3: CASALAGGNEQFF
V: TRBV5-4; J: TRBJ2-1; size: -; D: TRBD1; DNA: TGTGCCAGCAGCCTAGGACAGGGTCGGGATGAGCAGTTCTTC; CDR3: CASSLGQGRDEQFF
V: TRBV18; J: TRBJ1-6; size: -; D: -; DNA: TGTGCCAGCTGTAGCTCCTATAATTCACCCCTCCACTTT; CDR3: CASCSSYNSPLHF
V: TRBV28; J: TRBJ2-1; size: -; D: TRBD1; DNA: TGTGCCAGCAGTTTACCCGGGACAGCGGAGGATGAGCAGTTCTTC; CDR3: CASSLPGTAEDEQFF
V: TRBV28; J: TRBJ1-3; size: once; D: TRBD1; DNA: TGTGCCAGCAGTTCGGGACAGGACTTCGTCTTT; CDR3: CASSSGQDFVF
V: TRBV12-3/TRBV12-4; J: TRBJ2-3; size: -; D: -; DNA: TGTGCCCAGAGGGCTCTGGAGGAAGATACGCAGTATTTT; CDR3: CAQRALEEDTQYF
V: TRBV6-2/TRBV6-3; J: TRBJ2-1; size: once; D: TRBD2; DNA: TGTGCCAGCAGTGAGCAGCTAGCGGCATACAATGAGCAGTTCTTC; CDR3: CASSEQLAAYNEQFF
V: TRBV5-1; J: TRBJ1-3; size: -; D: -; DNA: TGCGCCAGCAGTGGGACACCTGGTAACACCATATATTTT; CDR3: CASSGTPGNTIYF
V: TRBV18; J: TRBJ1-2; size: -; D: TRBD1; DNA: TGTGCCAGCTCGTCGACCGGGACAGGGGGCAACTATGGCTACACCTTC; CDR3: CASSSTGTGGNYGYTF
V: TRBV5-4; J: TRBJ1-4; size: -; D: TRBD1; DNA: TGTGCCAGCAGCTTACGGGACAGGGTTCCTGAAAAACTGTTTTTT; CDR3: CASSLRDRVPEKLFF